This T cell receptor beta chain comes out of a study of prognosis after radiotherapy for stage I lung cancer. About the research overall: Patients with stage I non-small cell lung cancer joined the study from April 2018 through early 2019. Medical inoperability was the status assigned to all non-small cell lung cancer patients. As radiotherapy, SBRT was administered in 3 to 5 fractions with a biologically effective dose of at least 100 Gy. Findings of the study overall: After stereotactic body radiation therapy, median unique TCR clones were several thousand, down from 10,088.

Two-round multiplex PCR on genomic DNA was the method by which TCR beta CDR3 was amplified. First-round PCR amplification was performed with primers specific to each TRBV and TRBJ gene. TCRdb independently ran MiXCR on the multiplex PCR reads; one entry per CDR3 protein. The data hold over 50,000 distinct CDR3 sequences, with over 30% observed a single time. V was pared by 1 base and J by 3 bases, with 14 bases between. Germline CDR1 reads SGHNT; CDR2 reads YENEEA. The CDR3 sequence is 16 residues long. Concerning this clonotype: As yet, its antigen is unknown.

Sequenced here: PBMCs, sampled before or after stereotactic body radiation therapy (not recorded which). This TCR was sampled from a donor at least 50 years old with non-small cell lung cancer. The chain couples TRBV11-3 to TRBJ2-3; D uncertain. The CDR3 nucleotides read TGTGCCAGCAGCTTAGCGGTCCTGAGAGGTACAGATACGCAGTATTTT. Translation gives CASSLAVLRGTDTQYF.